Below are 2 T cell receptor beta chains sequenced from a single sample in a study of neurological immune-mediated disorders. TCRdb used MiXCR to reprocess the 5' RACE reads, holding one entry per CDR3 protein. The repertoire holds 66,000 or so distinct CDR3 sequences, with 3.4% as singletons. The sample comprised PBMCs. All receptors come from a man aged 35-49 years with multiple sclerosis.

This clonotype was observed a few times. A junction end diverges from the germline sequence, so it may reflect a read error. The CDR3 region is CSAARSSNKTQNF. The CDR3 coding sequence is TGCAGTGCAGCCCGAAGTAGCAATAAGACCCAGAATTTT. The V and J genes are TRBV20-1 and TRBJ1-5; D ambiguous. Germline CDR1 and CDR2: DFQATT and SNEGSKA (reference sequence). The CDR3 runs 13 residues.

This clonotype is categorized as medium-sized. This chain connects TRBV5-1 to TRBJ2-7, with 8 bases matching TRBD1. The CDR3 consists of 15 residues. Germline V gene sequence: CDR1 SGHRS, CDR2 YFSETQ. V dropped 3 bases and J dropped 0; count of bases not matched to a gene: 5. CDR3 amino acids: CASSSRQGSSYEQYF. The CDR3, as DNA: TGCGCCAGCAGCTCCCGACAGGGGAGCTCCTACGAGCAGTACTTC. Full variable domain (outside the CDR3, taken from reference TRBV5-1 and TRBJ2-7): KAGVTQTPRYLIKTRGQQVTLSCSPISGHRSVSWYQQTPGQGLQFLFEYFSETQRNKGNFPGRFSGRQFSNSRSEMNVSTLELGDSALYLCASSSRQGSSYEQYFGPGTRLTVT.